The 24 T cell receptor beta chains presented below share a single source sample, sequenced in a study of regulatory T cells in long-lasting Graves disease (dated by TCRdb to about 2021). Receptor amplification or capture employed multiplex PCR. Sequencing was performed on an Illumina HiSeq 4000. TCR beta libraries were built with iRepertoire HTBI primers and Arm-PCR amplification of CDR3 regions. TCRdb reanalyzed the raw reads on its own, using fastp at Q25 for trimming and MiXCR for clone calling, and kept in-frame beta chains. Each entry is one CDR3 protein sequence, shown with its most common DNA and genes. This sample has some 320,000 distinct CDR3 sequences in its table, and 18% of those were observed once. The ten largest clones represent roughly 40% of the sample. Taken with the paper, the label for time point translates to: newly diagnosed GD, antithyroid drugs for less than 3 months. For both TCR sequencing and RNA sequencing, RNA was extracted from PBMCs in TRIzol.

Sequenced here: peripheral blood mononuclear cells (PBMCs), sampled at new diagnosis, from a patient treated with antithyroid drugs. The receptors derive from a female donor with Graves disease.

The chain couples TRBV6-1 to TRBJ1-5, with no clear D. From germline, CDR1 is MNHNS and CDR2 SASEGT. The length of the CDR3 is 13 residues. V was cut by 5 bases and J by 5 bases, with 10 bases left in between. The DNA of the CDR3 is TGTGCCAGCAGTCCCGCGGAGCATCAGCCCCAGCATTTT. Encoded protein: CASSPAEHQPQHF.

Many counts were recorded for this clonotype. This chain connects TRBV18 to TRBJ2-7; 9 bases are shared with TRBD2. V trimming: 1 base; J trimming: 4 bases; junction bases outside the gene matches: 8. In germline, CDR1 is KGHSH, CDR2 LQKENI. The CDR3 is made up of 16 amino acids. In DNA form, the CDR3 reads TGTGCCAGCTCACCACTAGGTAGCGGGAGTTCATACGAGCAGTACTTC. Amino acids: CASSPLGSGSSYEQYF.

In its sample, this clonotype was seen many times. The chain joins TRBV27 to TRBJ2-7; 7 nucleotides match TRBD2. Germline loops: CDR1 MNHEY, CDR2 SMNVEV (reference sequence). This CDR3 has 17 amino acids. V was clipped by 3 bases and J by 0 bases; unmatched bases: 11. CDR3 sequence: CASSFSGRRGASYEQYF. The CDR3 nucleotides are TGTGCCAGCAGTTTCTCCGGGAGGAGAGGGGCCTCCTACGAGCAGTACTTC.

The table lists this clonotype with many counts. The chain combines TRBV19 with TRBJ1-2, with 8 bases matching TRBD1. J was trimmed by 4 bases and V by 6 bases; bases with no gene match: 7. Germline V gene lookup returns CDR1 LNHDA and CDR2 SQIVND (reference sequence). The CDR3 is 14 residues long. CDR3: CASSSGQGGYGYTF. CDR3 nucleotides: TGTGCCAGTAGCAGTGGACAGGGAGGCTATGGCTACACCTTC. Combining the CDR3 with reference TRBV19 and TRBJ1-2 gives the whole variable domain DGGITQSPKYLFRKEGQNVTLSCEQNLNHDAMYWYRQDPGQGLRLIYYSQIVNDFQKGDIAEGYSVSREKKESFPLTVTSAQKNPTAFYLCASSSGQGGYGYTFGSGTRLTVV.

The chain has TRBV19 and TRBJ1-4; D not resolved. Trimming pared 1 base from V and 5 bases from J, leaving 14 bases between. Germline V gene lookup returns CDR1 LNHDA and CDR2 SQIVND (reference sequence). CDR3 size: 16 residues. CDR3 sequence (DNA): TGTGCCAGTAGTATAGCGTTGGCTGGGTACAATGAAAAACTGTTTTTT. Amino acid sequence: CASSIALAGYNEKLFF.

This clonotype was picked up many times. This chain joins TRBV7-3 and TRBJ2-3; TRBD2 agrees at 11 bases. The V gene end was trimmed by 4 bases and the J gene end by 3 bases; junction bases not matched to a gene: 9. CDR3 length: 17 residues. CDR1 and CDR2 from the germline V gene are SGHTA and FQGTGA. This CDR3 reads CASSYCSGTSGTDTQYF. The CDR3 DNA is TGTGCCAGCAGCTACTGCTCCGGGACTAGCGGAACAGATACGCAGTATTTT.

The J gene is TRBJ2-7, the V gene TRBV30, with 9 nucleotides matching TRBD2. The germline V gene encodes CDR1 GTSNPN and CDR2 SVGIG (reference sequence). The junction had 5 bases not matched to a gene; V was cut back by 4 bases and J by 4 bases. The CDR3 is 13 amino acids. CDR3 coding DNA: TGTGCCTGGACTCCGGGACTAGCATACGAGCAGTACTTC. Protein product: CAWTPGLAYEQYF.

This clonotype came up once. The chain carries TRBV24-1 and TRBJ2-5; a weak D match, TRBD1 (5 bases). CDR3 length equals 14 residues. V was shortened by 0 bases and J by 2 bases, with 6 bases between the two germline ends. Germline lookup yields CDR1 KGHDR and CDR2 SFDVKD. The CDR3 protein is CATSDLAGQETQYF. Written as DNA, the CDR3 is TGTGCCACCAGTGATTTGGCAGGGCAAGAGACCCAGTACTTC.

This clonotype came up many times. The chain has TRBV29-1 and TRBJ1-1; 8 nucleotides line up with TRBD1. The V segment lost 7 bases and the J segment 5 bases; nucleotides outside the gene matches: 9. Germline CDR1 SQVTM, CDR2 ANQGSEA. The CDR3 is 13 residues long. For the CDR3, the DNA is TGCAGCGCCGGGACAGGAGGAGGTACTGAAGCTTTCTTT. Translation gives CSAGTGGGTEAFF.

V gene TRBV27 combines with J gene TRBJ1-2; D possibly corresponds to TRBD1 (6 bases). V dropped 5 bases and J dropped 0 bases, with 19 bases sitting between them. Germline CDR1 MNHEY, CDR2 SMNVEV (reference sequence). This CDR3 comprises 17 residues. This chain's CDR3 is CASSARTALTSNYGYTF. The DNA for the CDR3 is TGTGCCAGCAGTGCCCGGACAGCCCTGACTTCTAACTATGGCTACACCTTC.

V usage is TRBV5-1 and J usage is TRBJ2-5; possible D gene TRBD1, 5 bases. CDR3 length: 14 amino acids. The V end was cut by 2 bases, the J end by 3 bases, with 11 bases between. Germline V gene sequence: CDR1 SGHRS, CDR2 YFSETQ. The CDR3 region is CASSLGAQEETQYF. Here the CDR3 DNA reads TGCGCCAGCAGCTTAGGGGCACAGGAAGAGACCCAGTACTTC.

This clonotype was counted at least ten times. The chain recombines TRBV9 with TRBJ2-7, with 16 positions matching TRBD2. The CDR3 contains 19 residues. Germline V gene lookup returns CDR1 SGDLS and CDR2 YYNGEE. V lost 3 bases and J lost 3; bases outside the gene matches: 12. The CDR3 reads CASSGVQGGLAGGLYEQYF. The CDR3 DNA is TGTGCCAGCAGCGGGGTGCAAGGGGGACTAGCGGGAGGGCTCTACGAGCAGTACTTC.

This clonotype was counted at least ten times. The J gene is TRBJ2-7, the V gene TRBV7-2, with 9 nucleotides matching TRBD1. The V and J ends lost 5 bases and 5 bases, in that order; junction bases with no gene match: 7. Germline values: CDR1 SGHTA, CDR2 FQGNSA. This CDR3 spans 14 amino acids. The CDR3 sequence is CASSPPGQGHEQYF. CDR3 nucleotides: TGTGCCAGCAGCCCTCCGGGACAGGGACACGAGCAGTACTTC.

This clonotype was found many times. J is TRBJ2-5 and V is TRBV11-3; 7 nucleotides align to TRBD1. Germline trimming cut 6 bases from V and 4 bases from J; bases unmatched to any gene: 5. The CDR3 extends over 13 amino acids. The germline V gene encodes CDR1 SGHNT and CDR2 YENEEA. CDR3 loop: CASSLPGGETQYF. The CDR3 DNA reads as TGTGCCAGCAGTCTCCCAGGGGGAGAGACCCAGTACTTC.

This clonotype was seen ten or more times. J is TRBJ1-1 and V is TRBV20-1, with 7 bases fitting TRBD1. Unmatched junction bases numbered 7, after V lost 0 bases and J lost 0 bases. The CDR3 runs 16 residues. Per the germline V gene, CDR1 is DFQATT and CDR2 is SNEGSKA (reference sequence). Here the CDR3 DNA reads TGCAGTGCTAGAGATGAGATCAGGGGGATGAACACTGAAGCTTTCTTT. Translated, it gives CSARDEIRGMNTEAFF.

In this sample, this clonotype turned up many times. V is TRBV12-3 or TRBV12-4 and J is TRBJ2-2; 8 bases align to TRBD1. Germline trimming cut 5 bases from V and 0 bases from J; bases unmatched to any gene: 5. The CDR3 is made up of 16 amino acids. CDR3 region: CASSPSDRANTGELFF. For the CDR3, the DNA is TGTGCCAGCAGTCCTTCGGACAGGGCGAACACCGGGGAGCTGTTTTTT.

This clonotype was observed many times. The chain links TRBV6-5 to TRBJ2-2; TRBD1 matches 7 bases. The germline V gene encodes CDR1 MNHEY and CDR2 SVGAGI. Trimming cost V 4 bases and J 3 bases; bases outside gene matches: 20. This CDR3 comprises 20 residues. The chain's CDR3 is CASSSTRPEGVGTDTGELFF. DNA of the CDR3: TGTGCCAGCAGTTCCACCCGCCCCGAGGGGGTGGGGACAGACACCGGGGAGCTGTTTTTT.

Comment on this clonotype: A much larger clonotype is one base distant, so this may be a read error. The chain employs TRBV19 and TRBJ2-1, with 14 bases matching TRBD2. Germline CDR1 reads LNHDA; CDR2 reads SQIVND (reference sequence). J was trimmed by 10 bases and V by 4 bases; bases with no gene match: 6. This CDR3 comprises 15 residues. The CDR3 loop reads CASSTGLAGVYEQFF. The CDR3, as DNA: TGTGCCAGTAGTACGGGACTAGCGGGAGTGTACGAGCAGTTCTTC.

The J gene is TRBJ2-3, the V gene TRBV12-3 or TRBV12-4; 14 bases line up with TRBD2. Trimming took 1 base from V and 9 from J; bases not matched to a gene: 3. The CDR3 has 15 amino acids. The chain's CDR3 is CASSLETSGRGTQYF. CDR3 DNA sequence: TGTGCCAGCAGTTTAGAGACTAGCGGGAGGGGAACGCAGTATTTT.

At least ten counts were recorded for this clonotype. The DNA for the CDR3 is TGTGCCACCAGCAGGGGCATTGGTGAAAAACTGTTTTTT. Translation: CATSRGIGEKLFF. The chain employs TRBV15 and TRBJ1-4; no firm D call. Trimming stripped 3 bases from V and 7 bases from J, with 9 bases between. This CDR3 has 13 amino acids. The germline gives CDR1 LNHNV, CDR2 YYDKDF (reference sequence).

Many counts were recorded for this clonotype. V usage is TRBV28 and J usage is TRBJ2-1; 11 bases fit TRBD2. Germline V CDR1 and CDR2: MDHEN, SYDVKM. V lost 5 bases and J lost 3; bases outside the gene matches: 3. This CDR3 spans 15 amino acids. The CDR3 reads CASSPSGRFYNEQFF. DNA for the CDR3: TGTGCCAGCAGTCCTAGCGGGAGGTTCTACAATGAGCAGTTCTTC.

This clonotype was found many times. This chain uses TRBV20-1 with TRBJ2-4, with D tentatively TRBD1 (6 bases). Germline V gives CDR1 DFQATT, CDR2 SNEGSKA (reference sequence). V lost 3 bases, J lost 3 bases, and 12 bases lay in between. The CDR3 is 14 amino acids. The DNA of the CDR3 is TGCAGTGCTAGTCCGGACAGCGGCAAAAACATTCAGTACTTC. Translating gives CSASPDSGKNIQYF.

This clonotype was counted a few times. The genes are TRBV7-3 and TRBJ2-2; tentative D call: TRBD2 (6 bases). The germline V gene encodes CDR1 SGHTA and CDR2 FQGTGA. V was cut by 5 bases and J by 7 bases, with 14 bases left in between. The CDR3 has 14 amino acids. CDR3 bases: TGTGCCAGCAGCCCCAGGGCCGGGAGCGGGGAGCTGTTTTTT. Amino acid sequence: CASSPRAGSGELFF.

This clonotype was counted at least ten times. This chain joins TRBV10-3 and TRBJ1-6; D might be TRBD1 (6 bases). Germline-derived CDR1 and CDR2 are ENHRY and SYGVKD. V lost 5 bases to trimming and J lost 10 bases, with 12 bases between them. The CDR3 loop spans 13 amino acids. CDR3 region: CAISLQGRSPLHF. CDR3 bases: TGTGCCATCAGTCTACAGGGAAGGTCACCCCTCCACTTT.